This is a list of T cell receptor beta chains from one sample in a study of blood T cell repertoires in COVID-19. Sequencing was performed with immunoSEQ multiplex PCR; in TCRdb, only in-frame clones are kept and a portion is missing. The table has roughly 140,000 clones, about 83% seen once. Sequencing was done on a sample of peripheral blood. Receptor source: a woman between 35 and 50 years old with acute or convalescent COVID-19. CDR3s include the opening cysteine and the closing phenylalanine or tryptophan.

J gene | V gene | CDR3 protein
TRBJ1-5 | TRBV21-1 | CASSQFNRKPGTEKSNQPQHF
TRBJ2-5 | TRBV2 | CASMRIRAGGETQYF
TRBJ2-5 | TRBV4-2 | CASSRLAGATQETQYF
TRBJ2-1 | TRBV15 | CATSKPGQGAINEQFF
TRBJ1-1 | TRBV2 | CASSEQGTTEAFF
TRBJ2-7 | TRBV5-8 | CASNDFTYEQYF
TRBJ1-2 | TRBV7-8 | CASSGRANYGYTF
TRBJ1-1 | TRBV30 | CARQGDVTEAFF
TRBJ2-7 | TRBV5-4 | CASSLISGQGYSYEQYF
TRBJ1-6 | TRBV13 | CASRVGGEWSPLHF
TRBJ1-4 | TRBV2 | CARQGTNEKLFF
TRBJ2-1 | TRBV6-4 | CASSMGQNNEQFF
TRBJ2-1 | TRBV6-1 | CASSDLEQFF
TRBJ2-3 | TRBV5-6 | CASSSHSRSVGTDTQYF
TRBJ1-1 | TRBV12-5 | CASGLNGMNTEAFF
TRBJ1-2 | TRBV2 | CASSYTTDGYTF
TRBJ2-3 | TRBV25-1 | CASKDRGRPPSTDTQYF
TRBJ2-1 | TRBV6-5 | CASVGGNEQFF
TRBJ2-1 | TRBV18 | CASSPGQGERLFF
TRBJ2-2 | TRBV10-3 | CAVTGTPNTGELFF
TRBJ1-1 | TRBV7-9 | CASSIDRGNTEAFF
TRBJ1-1 | TRBV11-2 | CASSLALGGLGAFF
TRBJ2-5 | TRBV7-9 | CASSLGLAEETQYF
TRBJ2-5 | TRBV19 | CASSIEGGILQTQYF
TRBJ1-4 | TRBV6-5 | CASGRDWEGEKLFF
TRBJ1-2 | TRBV4-3 | CASSQVSGNYGYTF
TRBJ1-2 | TRBV2 | CASSDQVNNYGYTF
TRBJ1-3 | TRBV6-1 | CASSEFGGAPGNTIYF
TRBJ1-2 | TRBV10-3 | CAIAAVDRRREGYTF
TRBJ1-2 | TRBV6-5 | CASSWTGYGYTF
TRBJ2-1 | TRBV15 | CATSRGSSGNNEQFF
TRBJ1-5 | TRBV7-2 | CASSFGGLSNQPQHF
TRBJ2-7 | TRBV13 | CASSSTSGRLWEQYF
TRBJ1-2 | TRBV10-3 | CAISERDRGAYGYTF
TRBJ1-2 | TRBV7-2 | CASNSQGASYGYTF
TRBJ2-7 | TRBV6-5 | CASSPDPNYYEQYF
TRBJ1-2 | TRBV3-1/TRBV3-2 | CASSPRFRHRGRIGYTF
TRBJ1-2 | TRBV10-3 | CAISETAYGYTF
TRBJ1-4 | TRBV5-6 | CASSSFLYSEKLFF
TRBJ2-4 | TRBV7-9 | CASSLRTVLAKNIQYF
TRBJ1-1 | TRBV13 | CASSFPTDLNTEAFF
TRBJ1-5 | TRBV6-5 | CASSYLPSNQPQHF
TRBJ1-3 | TRBV11-2 | CASSSVRGGGNTIYF
TRBJ1-1 | TRBV30 | CAWSVPPGIQAFF
TRBJ1-1 | TRBV29-1 | CSVAWTGEVASEAFF
TRBJ1-5 | TRBV19 | CASSISQGNQPQHF
TRBJ1-2 | TRBV4-3 | CASSQSRGLGSGYTF
TRBJ1-2 | TRBV12-3/TRBV12-4 | CASSFTGKYGYTF
TRBJ2-7 | TRBV18 | CASSPRASQFSYEQYF
TRBJ2-3 | TRBV9 | CASSPLSTDTQYF
TRBJ1-4 | TRBV5-1 | CASSLGRGREKLFF
TRBJ1-5 | TRBV11-2 | CASSTGQVELQHF